These 8 T cell receptor beta chains were all obtained from the same sample, sequenced in a study of T cell repertoires in cytomegalovirus infection. TCRdb re-called the reads through MiXCR, storing one row per CDR3 protein. The repertoire holds about 920,000 distinct CDR3 sequences, with approximately 33% as singletons. No antigen is known for these receptors. This sample comprised cultured CD8+ T cells from PBMCs, obtained from culture after CMV antigen stimulation. The receptors shown here come from a human donor in good health (CMV status not recorded). Some clones in this sample may be carry-over from other donors' samples.

This clonotype was recorded only once. A clone one base away is much larger, so this may be a read error. The CDR3 bases are TGCGCCAGCAGCCAAGAAGCCAGCTACTATGAGCAGTTCTTC. It specifies CASSQEASYYEQFF. The chain joins TRBV4-1 to TRBJ2-1; no definite D call. This CDR3 region has 14 residues. Germline CDR1 is MGHRA and CDR2 is YSYEKL.

V is TRBV20-1 and J is TRBJ1-1; tentatively, D is TRBD1 (6 bases). This CDR3 contains 13 residues. Germline V gene data show CDR1 as DFQATT and CDR2 as SNEGSKA (reference sequence). Trimming removed 5 bases at V and 5 bases at J, with 15 bases between. The chain's CDR3 is CSAYDRTWTEAFF. The CDR3 DNA sequence: TGCAGTGCTTACGACAGGACCTGGACTGAAGCTTTCTTT.

The chain recombines TRBV13 with TRBJ1-5; D is perhaps TRBD1 (6 bases). V was pared by 0 bases and J by 5 bases, with 11 bases between. Germline-derived CDR1 and CDR2 are PRHDT and FYEKMQ (reference sequence). The CDR3 has 15 residues. CDR3 in DNA: TGTGCCAGCAGCTTAGGTACAGGGCGTTATCAGCCCCAGCATTTT. Translating it yields CASSLGTGRYQPQHF.

The sample holds one count of this clonotype. CDR3 nucleotides: TGTGCCAGCAGCTTACCACACCCTGAAGCTTTCTTT. Translation gives CASSLPHPEAFF. The rearrangement links TRBV7-9 to TRBJ1-1; D ambiguous. The CDR3 has 12 residues. Germline CDR1 reads SEHNR; CDR2 reads FQNEAQ (reference sequence). Deletions cut 2 bases from V and 6 bases from J, with 7 bases between.

V is TRBV4-1 and J is TRBJ2-5; maybe TRBD1 (6 bases). The germline V gene has CDR1 MGHRA and CDR2 YSYEKL. V lost 0 bases and J 5 bases, leaving 19 bases between the germline ends. The CDR3 has 17 residues. CDR3: CASSQESPGHLLETQYF. CDR3 DNA: TGCGCCAGCAGCCAAGAATCCCCGGGACATCTCCTCGAGACCCAGTACTTC.

The rearrangement joins TRBV25-1 to TRBJ2-5, with no clear D. CDR1 is MGHDK and CDR2 is SYGVNS in the germline V gene. The CDR3 spans 15 residues. The V end lost 0 bases, the J end lost 4 bases, and 12 bases lay between the germline ends. CDR3 region: CASSEYEEVTETQYF. For the CDR3, the DNA is TGTGCCAGCAGTGAATATGAGGAAGTGACAGAGACCCAGTACTTC. Looking up the rest from reference TRBV25-1 and TRBJ2-5 gives the full variable domain: EADIYQTPRYLVIGTGKKITLECSQTMGHDKMYWYQQDPGMELHLIHYSYGVNSTEKGDLSSESTVSRIRTEHFPLTLESARPSHTSQYLCASSEYEEVTETQYFGPGTRLLVL.

This rearrangement joins TRBV12-3 or TRBV12-4 to TRBJ1-2; 9 nucleotides align to TRBD1. Trimming at V came to 5 bases and at J to 0 bases, leaving 10 bases not matched to a gene. CDR3 length equals 17 residues. The CDR3 spells CASSSGAGTGTNYGYTF. The CDR3 DNA follows: TGTGCCAGCAGTAGCGGCGCTGGGACAGGGACTAACTATGGCTACACCTTC.

The J gene is TRBJ2-5, the V gene TRBV5-6; D may be TRBD2 (6 bases). The germline gives CDR1 SGHDT, CDR2 YYEEEE. Between the trimmed V and J ends, which lost 3 bases and 2 bases, there was a span of 14 bases. The CDR3 has 15 amino acids. The DNA for the CDR3 is TGTGCCAGCAGCTGGGGGGACGGGGAACAAGAGACCCAGTACTTC. Translated: CASSWGDGEQETQYF.